The T cell receptor beta chain under discussion was sequenced for a study of blood T cells in healthy people across ages (dated by TCRdb to 2014 to 2015). A note on the overall study: In model experiments, roughly one uniquely barcoded TCR beta cDNA molecule per two T cells was captured by template switching. The study measured age-related changes in TCR beta repertoire diversity using deep sequencing normalized with unique cDNA molecular identifiers. The donors were split into four age groups: young (average around 17 years), middle-aged (39), aged (around 67) and long-lived (approximately 80). To avoid experimental bias, donors of different ages were randomly spread across the sequencing lanes. Two additional independent replicas of 1 million unique cDNA reads from the same blood draw were analyzed for two donors (one aged 18 to 30 and one aged 80 or older). Findings and caveats that apply to the study as a whole: Because donor CMV infection status was unknown, age-related changes in expanded clonotypes were potentially confounded. As age increased, observed TCR beta diversity per million T cells dropped in a roughly linear way, and a significant reduction was already evident by age about 40. Because profiling used bulk unsorted PBMCs, naive and antigen-experienced compartments could not be compared conclusively. A strong correlation was found between observed TCR beta diversity and the percentage of naive T cells measured by flow cytometry. The long-lived group showed more naive CD4+ T cells, fewer expanded clones and increased TCR diversity than the aged group, suggesting age selection. Estimates of total diversity based on one million sequenced T cells were considered lower bounds and underestimates.

Donors were roughly 40 systemically healthy Caucasian individuals from Russia aged about 6 to 100 years. Approximately 9.7 milliliters of peripheral blood were drawn from each donor into EDTA-treated Vacutainer tubes. Ficoll-Paque density-gradient centrifugation was used to isolate PBMCs, with at least 6 million per sample. Trizol reagent was used to extract total RNA from PBMCs, with at least 6 micrograms per sample. The percentages of naive CD45RAhigh/CD27high T cells were determined by flow cytometry on a PBMC aliquot from every donor. To note about this clonotype: Its recognized antigen is unknown. No base quality information exists; no much larger clone differs at one position.

Library creation used 5' RACE. The sequencing machine was an Illumina HiSeq 2500. The second PCR ran for roughly 7 to 11 cycles and used a J-beta primer mix along with a sample-barcoded 5' primer. Each TCR beta cDNA molecule received a unique molecular identifier from a template-switch 5' adaptor carrying 12 random nucleotides. Each sample yielded at least 2.5 million CDR3-containing paired-end reads. First-strand cDNA synthesis was performed from all RNA using the Mint cDNA synthesis kit, with priming by a TRBC-specific oligonucleotide. After uracil-DNA glycosylase treatment, a first 18-cycle PCR used universal primers M1SS and BC2_uni_R on all cDNA. Per the authors' processing: Each sample was normalized by randomly selecting 1 million high-quality reads, each carrying a distinct molecular identifier. Reads sharing molecular identifiers were discarded rather than binned into consensus sequences. MiTCR, with a Q25 quality threshold and the strictest error-elimination algorithm, was used for CDR3 identification, clonotype clustering and error correction. Lower-bound total TCR beta diversity was estimated with a nonparametric unseen species model using Euler transformation. The raw public reads went through TCRdb reprocessing: fastp at Q25, MiXCR clone calling, in-frame beta chains kept. Under each unique CDR3 protein, matching rows form one entry showing the most common genes and DNA. These V and J calls originate from TCRdb's pipeline instead of the authors' own analysis. The sample table contains 850,000 to 1,100,000 distinct CDR3 sequences; only one count was recorded for approximately 38% of them. 13% of the sample belongs to the ten largest clones.

Between the V and J ends, shortened by 5 bases and 3 bases respectively, the junction contains 18 bases. Taken from cysteine to phenylalanine, the CDR3 has 16 residues. Only the CDR3 portion is preserved as DNA: 48 bases, with reading frame beginning at the first base. Sequences MDHEN (CDR1) and SYDVKM (CDR2) are obtained from the germline V gene. The chain links TRBV28 with TRBJ2-3, and perhaps TRBD2 as D gene, on 7 matching bases. The TCR sequence derives from a man between 18 and 29 years old in good health. Source material: blood. For the CDR3, the sequence is CASSPGGLTRTDTQYF. The bases are TGTGCCAGCAGTCCCGGGGGGCTCACTCGAACAGATACGCAGTATTTT.